The rows below give T cell receptor beta chains drawn from one sample of a study of T cells in Graves' hyperthyroidism and ophthalmopathy. One entry per CDR3 protein results from TCRdb running MiXCR on the multiplex PCR reads. The sample holds about 610,000 distinct CDR3 sequences; 46% are singletons and the top ten take approximately 7.5%. Source material: peripheral blood or thyroid tissue (not recorded which). The receptor source for this set is a woman between 18 and 30 years old with Graves' hyperthyroidism. Both conserved end residues are part of each CDR3. The order of the fields is clone size, V gene, J gene, D gene, CDR3 protein, CDR3 DNA. The D gene is left open where the match is weak. Rows may omit the clone size; those that give it use once, few, many or a size class.

abundance: many
v_gene: TRBV7-2
j_gene: TRBJ1-2
d_gene: TRBD1
CDR3aa: CASSSPTGGSYGYTF
CDR3nt: TGTGCCAGCAGCTCTCCGACAGGGGGCAGCTATGGCTACACCTTC

abundance: many
v_gene: TRBV6-6
j_gene: TRBJ1-4
d_gene: NA
CDR3aa: CASLKGATNEKLFF
CDR3nt: TGTGCCAGTTTGAAGGGAGCAACTAATGAAAAACTGTTTTTT

abundance: NA
v_gene: TRBV12-3/TRBV12-4
j_gene: TRBJ1-2
d_gene: NA
CDR3aa: CASTVDPGYGYGYTF
CDR3nt: TGTGCCAGCACCGTAGACCCTGGGTACGGCTATGGCTACACCTTC

abundance: NA
v_gene: TRBV7-3
j_gene: TRBJ2-5
d_gene: NA
CDR3aa: CASSLKQAGPSFGETQYF
CDR3nt: TGTGCCAGCAGCTTAAAGCAGGCGGGACCTTCATTCGGGGAGACCCAGTACTTC

abundance: many
v_gene: TRBV7-3
j_gene: TRBJ2-2
d_gene: TRBD2
CDR3aa: CASSRNPLAGLQTGELFF
CDR3nt: TGTGCCAGCAGCCGCAACCCACTAGCGGGGCTACAGACCGGGGAGCTGTTTTTT

abundance: NA
v_gene: TRBV24-1
j_gene: TRBJ2-7
d_gene: NA
CDR3aa: CAASSLQGPLSYEQYF
CDR3nt: TGTGCCGCCAGCAGCTTACAGGGACCCCTTTCCTACGAGCAGTACTTC

abundance: many
v_gene: TRBV5-8
j_gene: TRBJ2-5
d_gene: TRBD1
CDR3aa: CASRPGTEETQYF
CDR3nt: TGTGCCAGCAGGCCTGGGACAGAAGAGACCCAGTACTTC

abundance: many
v_gene: TRBV5-1
j_gene: TRBJ1-2
d_gene: TRBD1
CDR3aa: CASSTGEGYGYTF
CDR3nt: TGCGCCAGCTCCACAGGGGAGGGCTATGGCTACACCTTC

abundance: many
v_gene: TRBV6-1
j_gene: TRBJ2-7
d_gene: NA
CDR3aa: CASSEEVRLYF
CDR3nt: TGTGCCAGCAGTGAAGAGGTCAGATTGTACTTC

abundance: many
v_gene: TRBV5-1
j_gene: TRBJ1-1
d_gene: NA
CDR3aa: CASSLETQGRGTEAFF
CDR3nt: TGCGCCAGCAGCTTGGAGACCCAGGGGAGAGGAACTGAAGCTTTCTTT

abundance: few
v_gene: TRBV5-1
j_gene: TRBJ1-4
d_gene: NA
CDR3aa: CASSLAGTREKLFF
CDR3nt: TGCGCCAGCAGCTTGGCCGGAACTCGTGAAAAACTGTTTTTT